This TCR beta chain emerged from a study of cytomegalovirus exposure and HLA in healthy donors. Study background: Among the 300 to 400 donors who were genotyped, approximately 76% fell in the genetic ancestry cluster that is associated with self-reported Caucasian donors.

About this clone itself: As yet, its antigen is unknown.

V was pared by 4 bases and J by 1 base, with 5 bases of the junction left unmatched. Germline V CDR1 and CDR2: MDHEN, SYDVKM. CDR3 length: 16 amino acids. Study-wide results and caveats: Segments of the TCR beta V type were, in most cases, productive about 87% or about 30% of the time in an earlier analysis.

Primers for the PCR totalled 60 Vbeta and 13 Jbeta. The method was immunoSEQ multiplex PCR; TCRdb's version includes in-frame clones alone and lacks a portion of them. The table records some 96,000 clones, around 73% of them present only once. This sequence was found in an older woman in good health and CMV-seronegative. Sequencing was carried out using PBMCs. V is TRBV28 and J is TRBJ1-1; the match to TRBD1 covers 11 bases. Here the CDR3 DNA reads TGTGCCAGCAGTTCCTCGGGACAGGGGGAGAACACTGAAGCTTTCTTT. As protein: CASSSSGQGENTEAFF.